This T cell receptor (beta chain) was found in a study of beta chain features in type 1 diabetes. Findings and caveats of the study: An over-representation of cells with high TCR expression could result from cDNA sequencing.

As regards this clone: The antigen is undetermined.

The investigators reverse transcribed all of the isolated RNA, so they sequenced expressed TCRB transcripts. Profiled with immunoSEQ multiplex PCR; TCRdb holds only in-frame clones, not every one. This sample carries just over 150,000 clones, approximately 10% of them seen once, and the ten largest clones take roughly 2%. CDR3 length equals 15 residues. Deletions cut 4 bases from V and 0 bases from J, with 12 bases between. Looked up from germline, CDR1 is SGHNT and CDR2 is YYREEE (reference sequence). V and J are TRBV5-4 and TRBJ2-3; D is uncertain. This clonotype was obtained from a man younger than 35 in good health. Sequencing was done on a sample of central memory CD4+ T cells from blood. Written as DNA, the CDR3 is TGTGCCAGCAGCCCCCGGTCCCATAGCACAGATACGCAGTATTTT. Its translation: CASSPRSHSTDTQYF.